The 31 T cell receptor beta chains in this list originate from one sample, sequenced in a study of blood T cells in healthy people across ages. Sample-barcoded 5' priming and a J-beta primer mix drove a second PCR of roughly 6 to 12 cycles. TCRdb passed the 5' RACE reads through MiXCR, listing each CDR3 protein once. The table records about 1.4 million distinct CDR3 sequences, approximately 63% of them present only once. Sequences were obtained from blood. These receptors were taken from a man younger than 35 in good health.

For this clonotype: One junction end disagrees with the germline gene, perhaps due to a read error. The chain has TRBV18 and TRBJ2-7, with 7 positions matching TRBD2. CDR3 length: 18 amino acids. Per the germline V gene, CDR1 is KGHSH and CDR2 is LQKENI. CDR3 coding DNA: TGTGCCAGCTCGCCACCTGAGACTATCGGGAGGAATCCCTACGAGCAGTACTTC. Its translation is CASSPPETIGRNPYEQYF.

V usage is TRBV6-2 or TRBV6-3 and J usage is TRBJ2-1; 8 bases align to TRBD1. The CDR3 length is 16 residues. The V and J ends lost 4 bases and 7 bases, in that order; junction bases with no gene match: 12. Germline values: CDR1 MNHEY, CDR2 SVGEGT. The CDR3 DNA follows: TGTGCCAGCAGTTCCCCCGGGACAGGTGGGTTGAATGAGCAGTTCTTC. Protein product: CASSSPGTGGLNEQFF.

The chain is built from TRBV20-1 and TRBJ2-2; D gene uncertain. The CDR3 is made up of 13 amino acids. CDR1 is DFQATT, CDR2 SNEGSKA, per germline (reference sequence). Between the trimmed V and J ends, which lost 3 bases and 1 base, there was a span of 6 bases. Written as DNA, the CDR3 is TGCAGTGCTAGTTTGGGGAACACCGGGGAGCTGTTTTTT. Amino acid sequence: CSASLGNTGELFF.

The chain couples TRBV20-1 to TRBJ2-7; a possible D gene is TRBD1 (6 bases). The CDR3 is 14 amino acids. The germline V gene encodes CDR1 DFQATT and CDR2 SNEGSKA (reference sequence). V was cut by 5 bases and J by 4 bases, with 18 bases left in between. The CDR3 region is CSAFRGPLLYEQYF. The CDR3 region has the DNA TGCAGTGCTTTCAGGGGCCCCCTCCTTTACGAGCAGTACTTC.

About this clonotype itself: Germline is not matched at one junction end, which may reflect a read error. This chain links TRBV20-1 with TRBJ1-5; 9 nucleotides agree with TRBD1. This CDR3 is built from 15 residues. The germline V gene has CDR1 DFQATT and CDR2 SNEGSKA (reference sequence). CDR3 coding DNA: TGCAGTGCAACGGACTTTACAGGGGGCAATCAGTCCCAGCATTTT. Its protein product is CSATDFTGGNQSQHF.

The chain has TRBV5-1 and TRBJ2-3; D not certain. Germline V gene data show CDR1 as SGHRS and CDR2 as YFSETQ. Trimming removed 1 base from V and 2 bases from J, with 11 bases in between. The CDR3 runs 15 residues. DNA for the CDR3: TGCGCCAGCAGCTTGTTTTGGATCGCCACAGATACGCAGTATTTT. Its protein product is CASSLFWIATDTQYF.

V gene TRBV6-6 combines with J gene TRBJ2-4, with D tentatively TRBD1 (6 bases). CDR3 length equals 16 residues. V gave up 6 bases and J gave up 3 bases, with 18 bases separating them. The germline CDR1 and CDR2 sequences are MNHNY and SVGAGI (reference sequence). The CDR3 region has the DNA TGTGCCAGCAGCCCACAAGGGGGAAGAGGCAAAAACATTCAGTACTTC. Translated, it gives CASSPQGGRGKNIQYF.

This clonotype is a singleton in its sample. The rearrangement links TRBV10-3 to TRBJ1-5; possible D gene TRBD1, 5 bases. This CDR3 contains 17 residues. Germline lookup yields CDR1 ENHRY and CDR2 SYGVKD. V lost 0 bases, J lost 0 bases, and 12 bases lay in between. CDR3 bases: TGTGCCATCAGTGAGTCGGGGACCCACGCTAGCAATCAGCCCCAGCATTTT. Its protein is CAISESGTHASNQPQHF.

This clonotype came up a few times. The chain uses TRBV7-6 and TRBJ2-7; TRBD1 agrees at 7 bases. CDR3 length equals 13 residues. Germline loops: CDR1 SGHVS, CDR2 FNYEAQ. J lost 3 bases, V lost 4 bases, and 3 bases had no gene match. The CDR3 sequence is CASSSGQHYEQYF. As DNA, the CDR3 is TGTGCCAGCAGCTCGGGACAGCACTACGAGCAGTACTTC.

This clonotype was seen more than once but under ten times. The chain joins TRBV4-2 to TRBJ1-2; 10 bases are a match to TRBD1. The CDR3 sequence is 13 residues long. Germline V gene lookup returns CDR1 LGHNA and CDR2 YNFKEQ. V shed 4 bases and J 6 bases; nucleotides not matched to a gene: 2. CDR3 DNA: TGTGCCAGCAGCCGAGGACAGGGGGATGGCTACACCTTC. Its protein product is CASSRGQGDGYTF.

CDR3 sequence (DNA): TGCGCCAGCAGCTTGTATCAGGTCAATACGCAGTATTTT. It specifies CASSLYQVNTQYF. The rearrangement links TRBV5-1 to TRBJ2-3, with D unresolved. Germline CDR1 reads SGHRS; CDR2 reads YFSETQ. V was trimmed by 1 base and J by 7 bases, leaving 10 bases between them. The CDR3 totals 13 residues.

This clonotype appeared a few times. The chain couples TRBV12-3 or TRBV12-4 to TRBJ1-5; 12 bases align to TRBD1. This CDR3 is 15 amino acids long. The V segment lost 5 bases and the J segment 6 bases; nucleotides outside the gene matches: 5. CDR3 loop: CASSPGTGGSQPQHF. The CDR3, as DNA: TGTGCCAGCAGTCCCGGGACAGGGGGCAGTCAGCCCCAGCATTTT.

CDR3 DNA sequence: TGCGCCAGCAGCTTGAAGGCTAGCGGGGACTACAATGAGCAGTTCTTC. Amino acids: CASSLKASGDYNEQFF. The chain is built from TRBV5-1 and TRBJ2-1, with 9 bases matching TRBD2. Trimming took 1 base from V and 3 from J; bases not matched to a gene: 5. The CDR3 spans 16 residues. The germline V gene encodes CDR1 SGHRS and CDR2 YFSETQ.

A single count supports this clonotype. This sequence joins TRBV20-1 and TRBJ2-5; D remains ambiguous. V lost 1 base and J 2 bases, leaving 5 bases between the germline ends. The CDR3 has 12 residues. Germline CDR1 and CDR2: DFQATT and SNEGSKA (reference sequence). The chain's CDR3 is CSARVAQETQYF. The CDR3, as DNA: TGCAGTGCTAGAGTGGCGCAAGAGACCCAGTACTTC.

The chain uses TRBV20-1 and TRBJ2-6; D is uncertain. V shed 0 bases and J shed 0 bases, with 3 bases lying between them. The V gene's germline CDR1 is DFQATT and CDR2 SNEGSKA (reference sequence). This CDR3 spans 14 amino acids. The CDR3 protein is CSARENSGANVLTF. The CDR3 DNA follows: TGCAGTGCTAGAGAAAACTCTGGGGCCAACGTCCTGACTTTC.

This clonotype was seen a handful of times. This chain links TRBV7-2 with TRBJ2-1; D unclear. The CDR3 has 13 residues. In germline, CDR1 is SGHTA, CDR2 FQGNSA. Trimming cost V 6 bases and J 3 bases, with 9 bases left between them. DNA for the CDR3: TGTGCCAGCAGTTTGGGTCACTACAATGAGCAGTTCTTC. This codes for CASSLGHYNEQFF.

This clonotype was recorded a few times. V usage is TRBV27 and J usage is TRBJ2-1; TRBD1 matches 9 bases. The V and J ends lost 7 bases and 8 bases, in that order; junction bases with no gene match: 15. CDR1 and CDR2 from the germline V gene are MNHEY and SMNVEV (reference sequence). The CDR3 covers 16 residues. The CDR3 DNA is TGTGCCAGCACCCCAGTGGAGGGACAGGGTGCCCATGAGCAGTTCTTC. It is translated as CASTPVEGQGAHEQFF.

The V call is TRBV20-1, the J call TRBJ2-3; weak D call: TRBD2 (6 bases). From germline, CDR1 is DFQATT and CDR2 SNEGSKA (reference sequence). This CDR3 has 16 amino acids. V shed 1 base and J shed 0 bases, with 14 bases lying between them. The CDR3 nucleotides read TGCAGTGCTAGAGCCTACTTGGGGGGTAGCACAGATACGCAGTATTTT. Amino acids: CSARAYLGGSTDTQYF.

Only one count was recorded for this clonotype. The chain carries TRBV4-1 and TRBJ2-1, with 9 positions matching TRBD2. CDR1 and CDR2 from the germline V gene are MGHRA and YSYEKL. This CDR3 is 14 amino acids long. Trimming removed 5 bases from V and 7 bases from J; junction bases left unmatched: 6. The CDR3 reads CASSASGRTNEQFF. The CDR3 nucleotides are TGCGCCAGCAGCGCGAGCGGGAGGACGAATGAGCAGTTCTTC.

The chain uses TRBV20-1 and TRBJ2-7; D ambiguous. This CDR3 is built from 12 residues. The germline V gene has CDR1 DFQATT and CDR2 SNEGSKA (reference sequence). V was clipped by 2 bases and J by 3 bases, with 8 bases between them. The chain's CDR3 is CSARQDFYEQYF. CDR3 DNA sequence: TGCAGTGCTAGACAGGATTTCTACGAGCAGTACTTC.

This clonotype was counted at least ten times. The chain joins TRBV20-1 to TRBJ1-5; D is unresolved. Germline CDR1 and CDR2: DFQATT and SNEGSKA (reference sequence). Trimming removed 6 bases from V and 1 base from J, with 16 bases in between. The CDR3 extends over 15 amino acids. CDR3 residues: CSAGVEGTSNQPQHF. The CDR3 coding sequence is TGCAGTGCAGGTGTAGAAGGTACGAGCAATCAGCCCCAGCATTTT.

This clonotype showed up just a few times. The chain uses TRBV7-9 and TRBJ1-1; weak D call: TRBD1 (5 bases). In germline, CDR1 is SEHNR, CDR2 FQNEAQ (reference sequence). This CDR3 has 17 residues. V lost 5 bases, J lost 0 bases, and 19 bases lay in between. The CDR3 nucleotides are TGTGCCAGCAGCCCAGAAATACGGACAAACATGAACACTGAAGCTTTCTTT. It is translated as CASSPEIRTNMNTEAFF.

At least ten counts were recorded for this clonotype. The chain employs TRBV28 and TRBJ2-1, with D perhaps TRBD1 (6 bases). V dropped 7 bases and J dropped 7 bases, with 14 bases sitting between them. The CDR3 is 13 amino acids. Germline V gene data show CDR1 as MDHEN and CDR2 as SYDVKM. For the CDR3, the DNA is TGTGCCAGCAAGAAAGGGGGACGGAATGAGCAGTTCTTC. This codes for CASKKGGRNEQFF.

V and J are TRBV7-6 and TRBJ2-3, with a tentative D call TRBD2 (5 bases). The CDR3 extends over 14 amino acids. The germline V and J ends were trimmed by 4 bases and 1 base, with 9 bases remaining between them. Germline-derived CDR1 and CDR2 are SGHVS and FNYEAQ. CDR3 residues: CASSSDSGTDTQYF. The CDR3 nucleotides are TGTGCCAGCAGCTCGGACTCGGGCACAGATACGCAGTATTTT.

The sample holds a few counts of this clonotype. The chain joins TRBV6-2 or TRBV6-3 to TRBJ1-2; a weak D match, TRBD1 (6 bases). Germline CDR1 MNHEY, CDR2 SVGEGT. Trimming removed 4 bases from V and 4 bases from J, with 16 bases in between. This CDR3 has 15 residues. The CDR3 loop reads CASSLTTGTSYGYTF. CDR3 in DNA: TGTGCCAGCAGTTTGACTACCGGGACAAGCTATGGCTACACCTTC.

The chain recombines TRBV4-3 with TRBJ2-3; 11 bases align to TRBD2. CDR1 is LGHNA and CDR2 is YSLEER in the germline V gene. CDR3 length: 16 amino acids. V was clipped by 1 base and J by 7 bases; unmatched bases: 7. The CDR3, as DNA: TGCGCCAGCAGCCAAGCCCTTAGGACTAGCGGGCATACGCAGTATTTT. Residues: CASSQALRTSGHTQYF.

This chain links TRBV6-2 or TRBV6-3 with TRBJ2-1; D assignment may be TRBD1 or TRBD2 (5 bases each). V was trimmed by 6 bases and J by 7 bases, leaving 16 bases between them. This CDR3 is 14 amino acids long. Looked up from germline, CDR1 is MNHEY and CDR2 is SVGEGT. This chain's CDR3 is CASSPRGPTNEQFF. The CDR3 DNA follows: TGTGCCAGCAGCCCCCGGGGCCCAACGAATGAGCAGTTCTTC.

There are a few counts of this clonotype. The rearrangement uses TRBV2 and TRBJ1-1; D may be TRBD1 (6 bases). From germline, CDR1 is SNHLY and CDR2 FYNNEI. This CDR3 has 12 residues. The V and J ends lost 5 bases and 7 bases respectively, with 11 bases between them. In nucleotides, the CDR3 is TGTGCCAGCAGTTTCCTGGACAGTGAAGCTTTCTTT. Its translation: CASSFLDSEAFF.

V is TRBV5-6 and J is TRBJ2-5; perhaps TRBD1 as D (7 bases). The CDR3 is 14 residues long. Germline values: CDR1 SGHDT, CDR2 YYEEEE. V dropped 3 bases and J dropped 4 bases, with 13 bases sitting between them. CDR3 in DNA: TGTGCCAGCAGCTGGGCGGGGACAGTAGAGACCCAGTACTTC. Encoded protein: CASSWAGTVETQYF.

This chain connects TRBV20-1 to TRBJ2-7, with D tentatively TRBD2 (6 bases). The CDR3 is 12 residues long. Trimming removed 2 bases from V and 5 bases from J, with 10 bases in between. Germline V gene data show CDR1 as DFQATT and CDR2 as SNEGSKA (reference sequence). CDR3 amino acids: CSARMGGHEQYF. The CDR3, as DNA: TGCAGTGCTAGAATGGGAGGACACGAGCAGTACTTC.

V gene TRBV4-1 combines with J gene TRBJ1-1; no firm D call. Germline-derived CDR1 and CDR2 are MGHRA and YSYEKL. The CDR3 contains 11 residues. Trimming took off 1 base at V and 8 bases at J, with 5 bases between the two ends. The CDR3 sequence is CASSQGREAFF. Here the CDR3 DNA reads TGCGCCAGCAGCCAAGGGCGGGAAGCTTTCTTT.